This passage covers 30 T cell receptor beta chains from one sample sequenced in a study of metastatic and nonmetastatic thyroid tumors. Thyroid surgery had not been preceded by any treatment in any patient. TCRdb used MiXCR to call clones anew from the PCR reads. The table includes about 93,000 clones, 10% to 15% detected once. Sequenced input: blood. These receptors all stem from a female donor with papillary thyroid cancer or a benign thyroid nodule (not recorded which). Some clones in this sample may be carry-over from other donors' samples.

This clone was observed many times. V usage is TRBV19 and J usage is TRBJ2-7; D remains unclear. V was trimmed by 2 bases and J by 3 bases, leaving 8 bases between them. The CDR3 is 13 residues long. The germline CDR1 and CDR2 sequences are LNHDA and SQIVND (reference sequence). DNA of the CDR3: TGTGCCAGTAGTATAAACAGTGGCTACGAGCAGTACTTC. Encoded protein: CASSINSGYEQYF.

Many counts were recorded for this clone. The chain recombines TRBV6-4 with TRBJ2-3, with TRBD2 matching over 7 bases. Germline CDR1 reads MRHNA; CDR2 reads SNTAGT. J gave up 2 bases and V 7 bases, and 9 bases lay outside the gene matches. This CDR3 spans 15 amino acids. The CDR3 region is CASIGRAPYTDTQYF. The CDR3 nucleotides read TGTGCCAGCATAGGGAGGGCTCCTTACACAGATACGCAGTATTTT.

This clone was seen many times. The chain employs TRBV11-2 and TRBJ2-1, with 11 positions matching TRBD2. Germline assignment: CDR1 SGHAT and CDR2 FQNNGV. The length of the CDR3 is 16 residues. V gave up 3 bases and J gave up 8 bases; unmatched junction bases: 9. The CDR3 nucleotides read TGTGCCAGCAGCTTGATAGCGGGAGGGCCTCGAGATGAGCAGTTCTTC. Translating it yields CASSLIAGGPRDEQFF.

This clone has ten or more counts. The gene calls are TRBV9 and TRBJ2-1; 9 bases line up with TRBD2. The length of the CDR3 is 15 residues. J lost 7 bases, V lost 0 bases, and 5 bases had no gene match. Germline lookup yields CDR1 SGDLS and CDR2 YYNGEE. The CDR3 sequence is CASSVGGRAENEQFF. CDR3 in DNA: TGTGCCAGCAGCGTAGGCGGGAGGGCCGAGAATGAGCAGTTCTTC.

This clone was seen at least ten times. The V gene is TRBV5-1, the J gene TRBJ1-6, with 9 bases that match TRBD1. CDR3 length equals 14 residues. Germline CDR1 SGHRS, CDR2 YFSETQ. Trimming at V came to 5 bases and at J to 8 bases, leaving 5 bases not matched to a gene. The DNA for the CDR3 is TGCGCCAGCAGGGGACAGGGTGATTATTCACCCCTCCACTTT. The encoded protein is CASRGQGDYSPLHF.

This clone showed up many times. The CDR3 loop reads CSTFRGEIYSNQPQHF. The CDR3 DNA reads TGCAGTACCTTCCGGGGAGAAATTTATAGCAATCAGCCCCAGCATTTT. The chain couples TRBV20-1 to TRBJ1-5, with D hard to call. The CDR3 consists of 16 residues. The V and J ends lost 8 bases and 0 bases respectively, with 20 bases between them. Germline values: CDR1 DFQATT, CDR2 SNEGSKA (reference sequence).

This clone has at least ten counts. The genes are TRBV2 and TRBJ2-7; D possibly corresponds to TRBD1 (5 bases). V was pared by 4 bases and J by 1 base, with 14 bases between. Germline CDR1 reads SNHLY; CDR2 reads FYNNEI. The CDR3 sequence is 15 residues long. The CDR3 sequence: CASSVDTEFSYEQYF. In DNA, the CDR3 is TGTGCCAGCAGTGTGGACACGGAATTTTCCTACGAGCAGTACTTC.

In its sample, this clone was seen many times. The rearrangement joins TRBV9 to TRBJ2-2; TRBD2 aligns across 13 bases. After removal of 2 bases from V and 3 bases from J, the junction contained 7 bases not matched to a gene. CDR1 SGDLS and CDR2 YYNGEE come from the germline V gene. The CDR3 is 18 amino acids. DNA of the CDR3: TGTGCCAGCAGCGTGACACTAGCGGGAGGGCCTGACACCGGGGAGCTGTTTTTT. It specifies CASSVTLAGGPDTGELFF.

This clone was picked up a small number of times. A much more abundant neighbour one base away suggests this may be a read error. This chain links TRBV19 with TRBJ2-7; no clear D gene. V gave up 5 bases and J gave up 3 bases, with 11 bases separating them. The length of the CDR3 is 13 residues. Germline lookup yields CDR1 LNHDA and CDR2 SQIVND (reference sequence). CDR3 protein: CASSLASFYEQYF. The DNA of the CDR3 is TGTGCCAGTAGTCTGGCATCATTCTACGAGCAGTACTTC.

This clone was counted many times. The chain couples TRBV27 to TRBJ1-4, with 10 bases identical to TRBD1. The CDR3 covers 15 residues. The V gene's germline CDR1 is MNHEY and CDR2 SMNVEV (reference sequence). J was trimmed by 6 bases and V by 5 bases; bases with no gene match: 6. CDR3 nucleotide sequence: TGTGCCAGCAGTGCGCGGACAGGGGGGTATGAAAAACTGTTTTTT. The encoded protein is CASSARTGGYEKLFF.

In this sample, this clone turned up many times. This chain joins TRBV10-3 and TRBJ1-3, with D perhaps TRBD1 (6 bases). Deletions cut 3 bases from V and 0 bases from J, with 9 bases between. CDR1 is ENHRY, CDR2 SYGVKD, per germline. CDR3 length: 15 residues. The CDR3 region has the DNA TGTGCCATCAGTGACCCGACAGGCTCTGGAAACACCATATATTTT. Protein sequence: CAISDPTGSGNTIYF.

This clone was seen repeatedly, ten times or more. The chain recombines TRBV19 with TRBJ2-7; 9 positions agree with TRBD1. This CDR3 has 15 residues. From germline, CDR1 is LNHDA and CDR2 SQIVND (reference sequence). Losses at the gene ends were 6 bases for V and 4 bases for J; bases not matched to a gene: 10. Written as DNA, the CDR3 is TGTGCCAGTAGCGACCCGGGACAGGGTAGATACGAGCAGTACTTC. Translated: CASSDPGQGRYEQYF.

This clone appeared many times. V usage is TRBV18 and J usage is TRBJ1-6, with TRBD1 matching 10 bases. CDR1 is KGHSH and CDR2 is LQKENI in the germline V gene. This CDR3 region has 17 residues. Losses at the gene ends were 3 bases for V and 5 bases for J; bases not matched to a gene: 7. Here the CDR3 reads CASSPADRGTNNSPLHF. Written as DNA, the CDR3 is TGTGCCAGCTCACCGGCGGACAGGGGGACCAATAATTCACCCCTCCACTTT.

This clone was observed at least ten times. A single base separates this from a much larger clone, so it may be a read error. This chain uses TRBV5-3 with TRBJ1-6; D is undetermined. TRBV5-3 is identified as an open reading frame with a role that is uncertain. CDR3 size: 16 residues. In nucleotides, the CDR3 is TGTGCCAGTAGCTTGGAGGCAGGAAATTATAATTCACCCCTCCACTTT. Its translation is CASSLEAGNYNSPLHF.

This clone was found many times. The genes are TRBV7-9 and TRBJ1-1; D uncertain. The CDR3 totals 13 residues. V shed 2 bases and J shed 6 bases, with 10 bases lying between them. Germline values: CDR1 SEHNR, CDR2 FQNEAQ (reference sequence). CDR3 nucleotides: TGTGCCAGCAGCTTATCCGCACGAGCTGAAGCTTTCTTT. Protein product: CASSLSARAEAFF.

Many counts were recorded for this clone. This chain connects TRBV6-1 to TRBJ1-3, with D hard to call. From germline, CDR1 is MNHNS and CDR2 SASEGT. Trimming removed 2 bases at V and 2 bases at J, with 19 bases between. The CDR3 totals 18 residues. CDR3 region: CASSELRRGPRTGNTIYF. CDR3 DNA sequence: TGTGCCAGCAGTGAATTAAGGAGAGGACCCCGAACTGGAAACACCATATATTTT.

The chain has TRBV11-2 and TRBJ1-5; D not certain. This CDR3 has 13 residues. Germline V gives CDR1 SGHAT, CDR2 FQNNGV. V lost 2 bases, J lost 6 bases, and 8 bases lay in between. CDR3 sequence reads: CASSLSSVQPQHF. CDR3 sequence (DNA): TGTGCCAGCAGCTTATCTTCTGTTCAGCCCCAGCATTTT.

This clone was seen repeatedly, ten times or more. The CDR3 DNA follows: TGTGCCAGCACCGAGGGGCTAGCGGGAGTGGGTGAGCAGTTCTTC. Protein sequence: CASTEGLAGVGEQFF. The chain recombines TRBV2 with TRBJ2-1, with 10 bases matching TRBD2. V lost 7 bases, J lost 9 bases, and 12 bases stayed unmatched. CDR3 length: 15 residues. Germline values: CDR1 SNHLY, CDR2 FYNNEI.

This clone was counted at least ten times. The chain is built from TRBV10-3 and TRBJ2-6, with 7 bases fitting TRBD1. V lost 5 bases and J lost 1; bases outside the gene matches: 11. The CDR3 sequence is 18 residues long. CDR1 is ENHRY and CDR2 is SYGVKD in the germline V gene. CDR3 in amino acids: CAISPTGAGFSGANVLTF. CDR3 nucleotide sequence: TGTGCCATCAGTCCTACAGGGGCTGGATTTTCTGGGGCCAACGTCCTGACTTTC.

A few counts support this clone. V is TRBV6-1 and J is TRBJ2-7; D is undetermined. Deletions cut 5 bases from V and 3 bases from J, with 17 bases between. CDR3 length equals 15 residues. Germline V gene sequence: CDR1 MNHNS, CDR2 SASEGT. For the CDR3, the DNA is TGTGCCAGCAGTTTAGATAACGGACGGAGCTACGAGCAGTACTTC. It is translated as CASSLDNGRSYEQYF.

The sample holds a few counts of this clone. This may be a read error, as it is one base from a much larger clone. The V call is TRBV9, the J call TRBJ2-1; D is unresolved. Germline V gives CDR1 SGDLS, CDR2 YYNGEE. The CDR3 is made up of 14 amino acids. Trimming removed 0 bases at V and 8 bases at J, with 12 bases between. The CDR3 nucleotides are TGTGCCAGCAGCGTAGGTATAGCCTGGTATGAGCAGTTCTTC. This encodes CASSVGIAWYEQFF.

This clone was counted ten times or more. J is TRBJ1-2 and V is TRBV4-3, with 7 bases fitting TRBD1. This CDR3 has 15 amino acids. CDR1 and CDR2 from the germline V gene are LGHNA and YSLEER. Unmatched junction bases numbered 10, after V lost 4 bases and J lost 5 bases. This CDR3 is CASSPRDSPLYGYTF. CDR3 sequence (DNA): TGCGCCAGCAGCCCCCGGGACAGCCCGCTGTATGGCTACACCTTC.

In this sample, this clone turned up many times. V is TRBV5-1 and J is TRBJ2-7, with D perhaps being TRBD1 or TRBD2 (5 bases each). The germline V and J ends were trimmed by 0 bases and 2 bases, with 9 bases remaining between them. In germline, CDR1 is SGHRS, CDR2 YFSETQ. This CDR3 spans 14 amino acids. The CDR3 here is CASSLDRGPYEQYF. CDR3 sequence (DNA): TGCGCCAGCAGCTTGGATCGGGGCCCCTACGAGCAGTACTTC.

Ten or more counts support this clone. V gene TRBV4-2 combines with J gene TRBJ2-3; D remains ambiguous. Trimming pared 1 base from V and 3 bases from J, leaving 14 bases between. CDR1 and CDR2 from the germline V gene are LGHNA and YNFKEQ. This CDR3 has 16 residues. In nucleotides, the CDR3 is TGTGCCAGCAGCCAAGTTTCTAGTAGGCAGACAGATACGCAGTATTTT. The encoded protein is CASSQVSSRQTDTQYF.

This clone was recorded at least ten times. This chain uses TRBV11-1 with TRBJ2-5, with D possibly TRBD2 on 6 matching bases. CDR1 is SGHAT and CDR2 is FQDESV in the germline V gene (reference sequence). This CDR3 has 15 residues. V was cut by 1 base and J by 4 bases, with 13 bases left in between. CDR3 sequence: CASSLGSGEVETQYF. In DNA, the CDR3 is TGTGCCAGCAGCTTAGGTTCGGGAGAAGTAGAGACCCAGTACTTC.

On this clone: A read error may explain this, as a much larger clone is one base away. The CDR3 nucleotides are TGCAGTGCTAGGGTTGGCGTAGATACGCAGTATTTT. Amino acids: CSARVGVDTQYF. V is TRBV20-1 and J is TRBJ2-3; D remains unclear. The V end was cut by 3 bases, the J end by 5 bases, with 9 bases between. The CDR3 is 12 amino acids. Germline loops: CDR1 DFQATT, CDR2 SNEGSKA (reference sequence).

This clone was observed many times. The chain has TRBV7-8 and TRBJ2-1; a possible D gene is TRBD2 (5 bases). V dropped 6 bases and J dropped 9 bases, with 12 bases sitting between them. There are 12 residues in the CDR3. From germline, CDR1 is SGHVS and CDR2 FQNEAQ. In DNA, the CDR3 is TGTGCCAGCAGTTTGGGAGCTGGTGAGCAGTTCTTC. This translates into CASSLGAGEQFF.

In the case of this clone: This sequence may be a read error, since a much larger clone differs from it by one base. This CDR3 fails to terminate in the conserved phenylalanine or tryptophan, so it likely reflects a read error. V gene TRBV20-1 combines with J gene TRBJ2-5, with D tentatively TRBD2 (6 bases). V lost 3 bases, J lost 5 bases, and 22 bases lay in between. The V gene's germline CDR1 is DFQATT and CDR2 SNEGSKA (reference sequence). CDR3 length: 16 amino acids. DNA for the CDR3: TGCAGTGCTAGTAAGGGTCGGGACTCCTTCCGGGAGACCCAGTACCCC. Protein: CSASKGRDSFRETQYP.

The chain joins TRBV7-2 to TRBJ2-7; D uncertain. Germline lookup yields CDR1 SGHTA and CDR2 FQGNSA. Trimming shortened V by 1 base and J by 0 bases, and 7 bases separated the two germline ends. The CDR3 covers 14 residues. In DNA, the CDR3 is TGTGCCAGCAGCTTAGTGGTGAACTCCTACGAGCAGTACTTC. Translated: CASSLVVNSYEQYF.

This clone was detected ten times or more. The chain links TRBV20-1 to TRBJ2-5, with 9 bases fitting TRBD2. CDR1 and CDR2 (germline): DFQATT, SNEGSKA (reference sequence). The CDR3 sequence is 13 residues long. After removal of 3 bases from V and 4 bases from J, the junction contained 3 bases not matched to a gene. The CDR3 region has the DNA TGCAGTGCTAGCGTACTAGCGGGAGAGACCCAGTACTTC. Amino acids: CSASVLAGETQYF.